The clone carrying this T cell receptor beta chain was picked up many times. The entry originates in a study of CD8 T cells in ankylosing spondylitis. TCRdb analysed the 5' RACE reads with MiXCR anew, one entry per CDR3 protein. The data contain 150,000 to 200,000 distinct CDR3 sequences, roughly 18% of them singletons. The CDR3 loop spans 12 amino acids. Germline CDR1 and CDR2: LGHDT and YNNKEL (reference sequence). The V gene lost 4 bases and the J gene lost 7 bases, with 10 bases spanning the gap. Sequences were obtained from blood, either unsorted or a sorted T cell fraction (not recorded which). The clonotype originates from a male donor between 10 and 30 years old with ankylosing spondylitis or in good health (not recorded which). V is TRBV3-1 and J is TRBJ1-2; D is unresolved. In nucleotides, the CDR3 is TGTGCCAGCAGCCTAGTTTTGGGTGGCTACACCTTC. Translated: CASSLVLGGYTF. Together with reference TRBV3-1 and TRBJ1-2, the CDR3 gives the full variable domain: DTAVSQTPKYLVTQMGNDKSIKCEQNLGHDTMYWYKQDSKKFLKIMFSYNNKELIINETVPNRFSPKSPDKAHLNLHINSLELGDSAVYFCASSLVLGGYTFGSGTRLTVV.